This TCR beta chain was found in a study of neurological immune-mediated disorders. With 10-nucleotide random UMIs, 5'RACE was used to make the cDNA. TCRdb fed the 5' RACE reads into MiXCR, producing one record per CDR3 protein. In the table there are roughly 25,000 distinct CDR3 sequences, 6.5% to 8.5% of which are singletons. Germline V gene sequence: CDR1 SGHKS, CDR2 YYEKEE (reference sequence). V was shortened by 4 bases and J by 3 bases, with 10 bases between the two germline ends. This CDR3 is built from 13 residues. Many counts were recorded for this clonotype. The sequence came from a woman between 40 and 55 years old in good health. The specimen sequenced was PBMCs. The J gene is TRBJ1-1, the V gene TRBV5-5; D might be TRBD1 (5 bases). Here the CDR3 reads CASSALGDTEAFF. CDR3 nucleotide sequence: TGTGCCAGCAGCGCCTTAGGGGACACTGAAGCTTTCTTT.